Listed here are 3 T cell receptor beta chains from one sample, sequenced in a study of blood T cells in healthy people across ages. A J-beta primer mix and a sample-barcoded 5' primer were used in a second PCR of about 6 to 12 cycles. One entry per CDR3 protein results from TCRdb running MiXCR on the 5' RACE reads. The sample has about 650,000 distinct CDR3 sequences, 32% seen once. Sequencing was done on a sample of blood. The receptors derive from a woman aged 80 or over in good health.

This clonotype was observed a handful of times. CDR3 sequence: CAIRQGYSQPQHF. The DNA for the CDR3 is TGTGCCATTCGACAGGGCTATAGTCAGCCCCAGCATTTT. The chain recombines TRBV10-3 with TRBJ1-5; 7 bases align to TRBD1. Germline loops: CDR1 ENHRY, CDR2 SYGVKD. Trimming took 9 bases from V and 6 from J; bases not matched to a gene: 8. This CDR3 region has 13 residues.

This clonotype has a handful of counts. Since a much larger clone is just one base distant, this may be a read error. The chain has TRBV7-2 and TRBJ2-7; 10 bases fit TRBD2. Germline V gene lookup returns CDR1 SGHTA and CDR2 FQGNSA. CDR3 size: 14 residues. The CDR3 loop is CASSPSGSSYERYF. The CDR3 nucleotides read TGTGCCAGCAGCCCTAGCGGGAGCTCCTACGAGCGGTACTTC.

The chain uses TRBV19 and TRBJ1-5; D is possibly TRBD1 (6 bases). TRBJ2-3 explains the end of the DNA better; the J call may be wrong. The germline V gene encodes CDR1 LNHDA and CDR2 SQIVND (reference sequence). This CDR3 comprises 14 residues. The CDR3 spells CASSAAGAFQPQYF. As DNA, the CDR3 is TGTGCCAGTAGCGCCGCAGGGGCTTTTCAGCCCCAGTATTTT.